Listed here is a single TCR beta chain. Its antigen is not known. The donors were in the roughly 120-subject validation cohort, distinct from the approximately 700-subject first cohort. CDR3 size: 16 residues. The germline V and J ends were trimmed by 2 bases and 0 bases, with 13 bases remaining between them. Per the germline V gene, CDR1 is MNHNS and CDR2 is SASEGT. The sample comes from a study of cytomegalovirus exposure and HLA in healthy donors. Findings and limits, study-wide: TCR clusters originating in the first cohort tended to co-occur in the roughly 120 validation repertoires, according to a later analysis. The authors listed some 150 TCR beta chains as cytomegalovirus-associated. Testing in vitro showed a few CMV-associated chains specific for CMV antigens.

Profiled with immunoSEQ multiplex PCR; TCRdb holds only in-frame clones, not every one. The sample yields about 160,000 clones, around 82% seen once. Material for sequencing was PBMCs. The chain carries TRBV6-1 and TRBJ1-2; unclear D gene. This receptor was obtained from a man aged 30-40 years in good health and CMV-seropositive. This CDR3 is CASSEQAGFTNYGYTF. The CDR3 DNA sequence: TGTGCCAGCAGTGAACAAGCGGGGTTTACTAACTATGGCTACACCTTC.